A single sample gave rise to the 14 T cell receptor beta chains below, sequenced in a study of a mutant IDH1 vaccine in newly diagnosed glioma. Time point of the sample: week 47, end of study. Every single dose of the vaccine, 300 ug of mutant IDH1 20-mer peptide, came with topical imiquimod. Clones were read by immunoSEQ multiplex PCR, and TCRdb kept only the in-frame ones, dropping some. The data show tens of thousands of clones, with around 85% seen just once and roughly 4.3% held by the top ten. These receptors have no known antigen. The sample in question was PBMCs, obtained from a glioma patient whose treatment included an IDH1 peptide vaccine. Source of these receptors: a woman younger than 45 with glioma. Some clones in this sample may be carry-over from other donors' samples.

This rearrangement joins TRBV11-3 to TRBJ1-1; 10 nucleotides agree with TRBD1. With 5 bases clipped from V and 4 bases from J, the junction kept 10 bases outside the gene matches. In germline, CDR1 is SGHNT, CDR2 YENEEA. The CDR3 extends over 16 amino acids. CDR3 coding DNA: TGTGCCAGCAGCCCAGGGGACAGGGGAGGCGGCACTGAAGCTTTCTTT. This encodes CASSPGDRGGGTEAFF. Variable domain in full (rest from reference TRBV11-3 and TRBJ1-1): EAGVVQSPRYKIIEKKQPVAFWCNPISGHNTLYWYLQNLGQGPELLIRYENEEAVDDSQLPKDRFSAERLKGVDSTLKIQPAELGDSAVYLCASSPGDRGGGTEAFFGQGTRLTVV.

The chain is built from TRBV5-1 and TRBJ2-1; D may be TRBD1 (6 bases). Trimming stripped 4 bases from V and 6 bases from J, with 14 bases between. Germline V gives CDR1 SGHRS, CDR2 YFSETQ. The CDR3 is 14 residues long. CDR3 amino acids: CASSQDSTLNEQFF. The CDR3 region has the DNA TGCGCCAGCAGCCAGGACAGTACCCTCAATGAGCAGTTCTTC.

In its sample, this clone was seen once. The J gene is TRBJ1-2, the V gene TRBV5-4; maybe TRBD1 (6 bases). Trimming took off 3 bases at V and 8 bases at J, with 20 bases between the two ends. Germline lookup yields CDR1 SGHNT and CDR2 YYREEE (reference sequence). This CDR3 is built from 15 residues. The chain's CDR3 is CASSSRLGGPWGYTF. In nucleotides, the CDR3 is TGTGCCAGCAGCTCGCGTCTAGGGGGGCCGTGGGGCTACACCTTC.

The chain carries TRBV6-5 and TRBJ1-1, with D maybe TRBD1 (5 bases). Per germline, CDR1 MNHEY and CDR2 SVGAGI. This CDR3 has 14 residues. The V gene lost 0 bases and the J gene lost 4 bases, with 9 bases spanning the gap. CDR3 DNA: TGTGCCAGCAGTTACTCGGCCGGGGGCACTGAAGCTTTCTTT. Its translation: CASSYSAGGTEAFF.

This clone was counted a single time. CDR3 in DNA: TGTGCCAGCAGCTTCCAGCCTGCTTACGAGCAGTACTTC. Its protein product is CASSFQPAYEQYF. The J gene is TRBJ2-7, the V gene TRBV5-6, with no clear D. V was clipped by 2 bases and J by 4 bases, with 10 bases between them. The CDR3 is 13 residues long. The germline gives CDR1 SGHDT, CDR2 YYEEEE.

V and J are TRBV30 and TRBJ1-6; D ambiguous. V lost 0 bases and J 9 bases, leaving 18 bases between the germline ends. Germline V gene data show CDR1 as GTSNPN and CDR2 as SVGIG (reference sequence). CDR3 length: 16 residues. In DNA, the CDR3 is TGTGCCTGGAGTGTACCGGTGGGCAGTTGGGGTTCACCCCTCCACTTT. Protein sequence: CAWSVPVGSWGSPLHF.

The CDR3 loop reads CASSYDTGGLDHEQFF. CDR3 nucleotides: TGTGCCAGCAGCTACGATACAGGGGGTTTGGACCATGAGCAGTTCTTC. The V and J genes are TRBV6-6 and TRBJ2-1, with TRBD1 identical over 8 bases. Germline-derived CDR1 and CDR2 are MNHNY and SVGAGI (reference sequence). V lost 6 bases, J lost 8 bases, and 15 bases stayed unmatched. The CDR3 extends over 16 amino acids.

The rearrangement links TRBV6-5 to TRBJ2-1; a possible D gene is TRBD1 (5 bases). In germline, CDR1 is MNHEY, CDR2 SVGAGI. V shed 5 bases and J shed 4 bases, with 9 bases lying between them. CDR3 length: 13 amino acids. CDR3 sequence (DNA): TGTGCCAGCAGTGCCAGGGTTTACAATGAGCAGTTCTTC. Amino acid sequence: CASSARVYNEQFF.

This chain joins TRBV27 and TRBJ1-1, with 7 bases matching TRBD1. Germline loops: CDR1 MNHEY, CDR2 SMNVEV (reference sequence). The ends lost 8 bases at V and 1 base at J; junction bases unmatched: 7. The CDR3 covers 14 residues. CDR3 bases: TGTGCCAGCTCCCCTCGGACAGGGAACACTGAAGCTTTCTTT. The encoded protein is CASSPRTGNTEAFF.

This chain links TRBV2 with TRBJ2-7; 8 positions match TRBD1. V was pared by 6 bases and J by 4 bases, with 8 bases of the junction left unmatched. Germline CDR1 reads SNHLY; CDR2 reads FYNNEI. The CDR3 extends over 14 amino acids. The CDR3 loop is CASSPTRQGYEQYF. DNA of the CDR3: TGTGCCAGCAGCCCAACCAGACAGGGGTACGAGCAGTACTTC.

The chain combines TRBV4-2 with TRBJ2-2; 7 positions agree with TRBD1. Germline V gene lookup returns CDR1 LGHNA and CDR2 YNFKEQ. The CDR3 consists of 15 residues. Losses at the gene ends were 4 bases for V and 2 bases for J; bases not matched to a gene: 4. The CDR3 sequence: CASSPTGENTGELFF. The DNA of the CDR3 is TGTGCCAGCAGCCCTACAGGGGAAAACACCGGGGAGCTGTTTTTT.

J is TRBJ1-1 and V is TRBV2, with D possibly TRBD1 on 5 matching bases. Germline V gene data show CDR1 as SNHLY and CDR2 as FYNNEI. The length of the CDR3 is 13 residues. V was pared by 1 base and J by 5 bases, with 8 bases between. The CDR3 loop reads CASSEGGRTEAFF. CDR3 DNA: TGTGCCAGCAGTGAAGGGGGCAGGACTGAAGCTTTCTTT.

In this sample, this clone turned up once. The genes are TRBV5-4 and TRBJ2-7; a weak D match, TRBD2 (5 bases). Trimming stripped 0 bases from V and 2 bases from J, with 9 bases between. Germline CDR1 is SGHNT and CDR2 is YYREEE (reference sequence). The CDR3 loop spans 14 amino acids. Written as DNA, the CDR3 is TGTGCCAGCAGCTTGGAACGGGGAACCTACGAGCAGTACTTC. Translated: CASSLERGTYEQYF.

The CDR3 loop is CAWSVNPVGRSSYEQYF. CDR3 DNA: TGTGCCTGGAGTGTAAACCCCGTGGGTAGGAGTTCCTACGAGCAGTACTTC. The rearrangement uses TRBV30 and TRBJ2-7; D gene ambiguous. The V end lost 0 bases, the J end lost 1 base, and 19 bases lay between the germline ends. This CDR3 region has 17 residues. Germline V lookup: CDR1 GTSNPN, CDR2 SVGIG (reference sequence).